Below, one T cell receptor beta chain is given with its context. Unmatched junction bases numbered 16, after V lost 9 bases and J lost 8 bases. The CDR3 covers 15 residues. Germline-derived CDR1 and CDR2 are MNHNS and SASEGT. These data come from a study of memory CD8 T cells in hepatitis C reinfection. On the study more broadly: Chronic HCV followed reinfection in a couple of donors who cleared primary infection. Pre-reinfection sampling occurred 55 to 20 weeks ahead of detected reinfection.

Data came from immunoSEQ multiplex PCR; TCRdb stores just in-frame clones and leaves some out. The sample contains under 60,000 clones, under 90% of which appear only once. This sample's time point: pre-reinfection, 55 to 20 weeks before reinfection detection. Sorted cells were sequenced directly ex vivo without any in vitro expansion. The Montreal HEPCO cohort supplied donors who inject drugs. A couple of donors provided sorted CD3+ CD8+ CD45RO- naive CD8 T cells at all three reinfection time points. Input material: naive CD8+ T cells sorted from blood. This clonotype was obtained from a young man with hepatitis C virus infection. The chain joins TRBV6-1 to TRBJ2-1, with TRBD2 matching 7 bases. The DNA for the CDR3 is TGTGCCAGTGCCCTGGGCGGGAGTTTCTTCGATGAGCAGTTCTTC. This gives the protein CASALGGSFFDEQFF.